This is a list of T cell receptor beta chains from one sample in a study of blood T cell repertoires in COVID-19. The table came from immunoSEQ multiplex PCR; TCRdb's copy has only in-frame clones and leaves some out. This table has around 180,000 clones, about 85% appearing once. Sequencing was done on a sample of peripheral blood. These receptors all stem from a woman in her 30s with active or convalescent COVID-19. Both conserved end residues are part of each CDR3. The order of the fields is clone size, J gene, D gene, V gene, CDR3 protein, CDR3 DNA. The D gene is left open where the match is weak. Size tells how often a clone was seen (once, few, many) or the class of an expanded clone, and some rows leave it out.

clone_size: -
j_call: TRBJ1-2
d_call: -
v_call: TRBV5-5
cdr3_aa: CASSFSRDRGYTF
cdr3_nt: TGTGCCAGCAGCTTTTCCCGGGATCGGGGCTACACCTTC

clone_size: -
j_call: TRBJ1-1
d_call: TRBD1
v_call: TRBV5-1
cdr3_aa: CASSLWDRGDTEAFF
cdr3_nt: TGCGCCAGCAGCTTATGGGACAGGGGGGACACTGAAGCTTTCTTT

clone_size: -
j_call: TRBJ1-1
d_call: TRBD1
v_call: TRBV7-2
cdr3_aa: CASSLAGQGKEAFF
cdr3_nt: TGTGCCAGCAGCTTAGCGGGACAGGGGAAAGAAGCTTTCTTT

clone_size: -
j_call: TRBJ2-5
d_call: TRBD1
v_call: TRBV7-9
cdr3_aa: CASKTGTAPQETQYF
cdr3_nt: TGTGCCAGCAAAACGGGGACAGCCCCTCAAGAGACCCAGTACTTC

clone_size: -
j_call: TRBJ2-1
d_call: -
v_call: TRBV19
cdr3_aa: CASSIDASVNEQFF
cdr3_nt: TGTGCCAGTAGTATAGACGCTAGCGTCAATGAGCAGTTCTTC

clone_size: -
j_call: TRBJ2-2
d_call: TRBD2
v_call: TRBV11-2
cdr3_aa: CASSPYSGISGLFF
cdr3_nt: TGTGCCAGCAGCCCTTATAGCGGGATATCAGGGCTGTTTTTT

clone_size: once
j_call: TRBJ2-3
d_call: TRBD1
v_call: TRBV5-6
cdr3_aa: CASSPLGQGTDTQYF
cdr3_nt: TGTGCCAGCAGCCCACTCGGACAGGGGACGGATACGCAGTATTTT

clone_size: -
j_call: TRBJ1-2
d_call: -
v_call: TRBV6-5
cdr3_aa: CASSYGAEGTYGYTF
cdr3_nt: TGTGCCAGCAGTTACGGGGCCGAAGGCACCTATGGCTACACCTTC

clone_size: -
j_call: TRBJ2-7
d_call: -
v_call: TRBV23-1
cdr3_aa: CASTPPGEKSYEQYF
cdr3_nt: TGCGCCAGCACCCCGCCGGGGGAAAAGTCCTACGAGCAGTACTTC

clone_size: -
j_call: TRBJ1-6
d_call: TRBD1
v_call: TRBV7-9
cdr3_aa: CASSLGTGDSPLHF
cdr3_nt: TGTGCCAGCAGCTTGGGGACAGGCGATTCACCCCTCCACTTT

clone_size: -
j_call: TRBJ2-3
d_call: TRBD2
v_call: TRBV2
cdr3_aa: CASKRGLAGTITDTQYF
cdr3_nt: TGTGCCAGCAAAAGGGGACTAGCGGGTACTATCACAGATACGCAGTATTTT

clone_size: -
j_call: TRBJ2-7
d_call: -
v_call: TRBV27
cdr3_aa: CASSRETSYEQYF
cdr3_nt: TGTGCCAGCAGTCGGGAGACCTCCTACGAGCAGTACTTC

clone_size: once
j_call: TRBJ2-7
d_call: TRBD2
v_call: TRBV6-5
cdr3_aa: CASSYGTSGPYEQYF
cdr3_nt: TGTGCCAGCAGCTACGGGACTAGCGGTCCCTACGAGCAGTACTTC

clone_size: once
j_call: TRBJ2-3
d_call: -
v_call: TRBV2
cdr3_aa: CASTEGSSTDTQYF
cdr3_nt: TGTGCCAGCACGGAGGGTTCTAGCACAGATACGCAGTATTTT

clone_size: once
j_call: TRBJ1-5
d_call: TRBD1
v_call: TRBV10-3
cdr3_aa: CAISLGQHQPQHF
cdr3_nt: TGTGCCATCAGCCTGGGACAGCATCAGCCCCAGCATTTT

clone_size: -
j_call: TRBJ2-7
d_call: TRBD1
v_call: TRBV7-2
cdr3_aa: CASSLRGGGYEQYF
cdr3_nt: TGTGCCAGCAGCTTAAGAGGGGGCGGATACGAGCAGTACTTC

clone_size: -
j_call: TRBJ2-3
d_call: TRBD2
v_call: TRBV28
cdr3_aa: CASSFGVSGTDTQYF
cdr3_nt: TGTGCCAGCAGTTTTGGGGTTAGCGGGACAGATACGCAGTATTTT

clone_size: -
j_call: TRBJ1-1
d_call: -
v_call: TRBV29-1
cdr3_aa: CSGTGHLNTEAFF
cdr3_nt: TGCAGCGGCACGGGACACTTGAACACTGAAGCTTTCTTT

clone_size: -
j_call: TRBJ1-1
d_call: -
v_call: TRBV11-3
cdr3_aa: CASSFTGFAEAFF
cdr3_nt: TGTGCCAGCAGCTTCACAGGGTTCGCTGAAGCTTTCTTT

clone_size: -
j_call: TRBJ2-3
d_call: TRBD2
v_call: TRBV30
cdr3_aa: CAWSLPIAGAEDTQYF
cdr3_nt: TGTGCCTGGAGCCTTCCAATAGCGGGGGCGGAAGATACGCAGTATTTT

clone_size: few
j_call: TRBJ1-1
d_call: -
v_call: TRBV5-4
cdr3_aa: CASSLRRGNTEAFF
cdr3_nt: TGTGCCAGCAGCTTGAGGAGGGGGAACACTGAAGCTTTCTTT

clone_size: -
j_call: TRBJ1-2
d_call: -
v_call: TRBV11-3
cdr3_aa: CASSLYGPVNYGYTF
cdr3_nt: TGTGCCAGCAGCTTATATGGGCCCGTCAACTATGGCTACACCTTC

clone_size: -
j_call: TRBJ2-3
d_call: -
v_call: TRBV6-5
cdr3_aa: CASSYGPGGSTDTQYF
cdr3_nt: TGTGCCAGCAGTTATGGACCAGGGGGGAGCACAGATACGCAGTATTTT

clone_size: -
j_call: TRBJ1-1
d_call: -
v_call: TRBV27
cdr3_aa: CASSPLTGNTEAFF
cdr3_nt: TGTGCCAGCAGTCCCCTAACAGGGAACACTGAAGCTTTCTTT

clone_size: -
j_call: TRBJ1-1
d_call: TRBD1
v_call: TRBV24-1
cdr3_aa: CATSDPGTGAFF
cdr3_nt: TGTGCCACCAGTGACCCCGGGACAGGGGCTTTCTTT

clone_size: -
j_call: TRBJ2-1
d_call: TRBD2
v_call: TRBV6-2/TRBV6-3
cdr3_aa: CASSHQTSGRARNEQFF
cdr3_nt: TGTGCCAGCAGTCACCAGACTAGCGGGAGGGCCCGCAATGAGCAGTTCTTC